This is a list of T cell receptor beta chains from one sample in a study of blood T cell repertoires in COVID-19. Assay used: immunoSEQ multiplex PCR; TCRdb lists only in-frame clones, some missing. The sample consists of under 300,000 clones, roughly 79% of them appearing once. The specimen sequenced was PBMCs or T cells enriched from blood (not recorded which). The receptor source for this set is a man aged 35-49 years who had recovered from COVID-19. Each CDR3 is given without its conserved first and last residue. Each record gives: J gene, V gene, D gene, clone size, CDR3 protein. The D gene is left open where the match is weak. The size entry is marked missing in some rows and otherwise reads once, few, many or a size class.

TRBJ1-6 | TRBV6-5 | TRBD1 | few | ASRPTGHNSPLH
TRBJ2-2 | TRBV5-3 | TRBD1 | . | ASFFNRGNTGELF
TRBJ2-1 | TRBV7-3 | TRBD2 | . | ASSLNREVNEQF
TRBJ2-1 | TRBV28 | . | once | ASRTAGLRGFYNEQF
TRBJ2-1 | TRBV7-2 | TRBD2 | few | ASSLAAGGIDEQF
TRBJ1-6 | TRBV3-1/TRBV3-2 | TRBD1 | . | ASSQVQGARSPLH
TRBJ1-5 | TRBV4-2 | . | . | ASSHQQGPNQPQH
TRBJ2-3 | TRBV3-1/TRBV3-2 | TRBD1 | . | ASSQDRRQGSSTDTQY
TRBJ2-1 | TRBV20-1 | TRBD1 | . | SASPGTGGRNEQF
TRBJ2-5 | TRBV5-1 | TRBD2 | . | ASGLAGVPGVETQY
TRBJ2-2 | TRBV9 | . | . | ASSVGAGEYTGELF
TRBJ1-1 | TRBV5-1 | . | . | ASSPDTGLVNTEAF
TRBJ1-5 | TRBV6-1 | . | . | ASSEALGNQPQH
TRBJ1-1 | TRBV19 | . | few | ASSNRVKNTEAF
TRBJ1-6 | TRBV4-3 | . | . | ASSQVQARSPLH
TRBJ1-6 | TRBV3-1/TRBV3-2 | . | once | ASSQDYYSPLH
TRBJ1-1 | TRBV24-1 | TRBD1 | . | ATSDYRGGEAF
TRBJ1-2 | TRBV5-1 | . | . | ASSARTERGYT
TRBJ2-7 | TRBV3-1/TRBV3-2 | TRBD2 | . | ASSRVREGFSYEQY
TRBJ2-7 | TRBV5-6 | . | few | ASSLGQGRLYEQY
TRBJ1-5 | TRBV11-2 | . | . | ASSLGQGSNQPQH
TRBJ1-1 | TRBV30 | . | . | AWSVRKGRGTEAF
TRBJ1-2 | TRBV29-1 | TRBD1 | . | SVEIRQGAGYT
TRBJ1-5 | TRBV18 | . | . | ASSPRVYPGSNQPQH
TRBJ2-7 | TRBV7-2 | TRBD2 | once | ASSLTAGAYEQY
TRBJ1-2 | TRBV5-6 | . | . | ASSLGRGARYGYT
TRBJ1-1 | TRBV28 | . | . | ASSLTVNTEAF
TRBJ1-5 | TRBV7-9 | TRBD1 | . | ASSLDPRDRNQPQH
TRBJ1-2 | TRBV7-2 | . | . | ASSQRRGAHGYT
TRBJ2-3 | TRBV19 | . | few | ASRPPGGMPDTQY
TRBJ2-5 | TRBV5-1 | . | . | ASSVGAQETQY
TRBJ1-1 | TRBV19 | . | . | ASSLRYTEAF
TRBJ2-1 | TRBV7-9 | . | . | AYSTETPNEQF
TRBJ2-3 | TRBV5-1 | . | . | ASSPLVGNPTDTQY
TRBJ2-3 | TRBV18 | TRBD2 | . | ASSPYRLAGATYTQY
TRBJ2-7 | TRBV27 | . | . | ASSLFASQDSYEQY
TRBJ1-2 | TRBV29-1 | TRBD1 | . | SVWDRVTYGYT
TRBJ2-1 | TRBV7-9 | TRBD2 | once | ASSLALAGVYNEQF
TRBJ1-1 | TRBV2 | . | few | ASSRTGNTEAF
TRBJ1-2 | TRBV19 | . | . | ASSFREGYGYT
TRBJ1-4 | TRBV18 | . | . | ASSLLPPGEKLF
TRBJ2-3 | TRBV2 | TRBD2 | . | ASSATSGAIVATDTQY
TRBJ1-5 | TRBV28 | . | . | ASRRRGDHQPQH
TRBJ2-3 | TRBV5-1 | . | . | ASSLASAPTDTQY